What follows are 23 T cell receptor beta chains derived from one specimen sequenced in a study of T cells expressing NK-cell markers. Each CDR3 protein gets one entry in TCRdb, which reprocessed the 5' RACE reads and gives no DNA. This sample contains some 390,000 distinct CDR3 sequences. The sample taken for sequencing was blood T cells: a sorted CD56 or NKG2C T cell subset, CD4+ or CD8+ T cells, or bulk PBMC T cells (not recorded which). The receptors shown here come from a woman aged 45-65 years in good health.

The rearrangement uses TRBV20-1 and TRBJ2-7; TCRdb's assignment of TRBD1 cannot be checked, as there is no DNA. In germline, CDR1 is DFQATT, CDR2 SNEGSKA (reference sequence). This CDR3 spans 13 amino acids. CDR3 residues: CSVTRKPGYEQYF.

CDR3 region: CSASLGEGNQPQHF. The V gene is TRBV20-1, the J gene TRBJ1-5. Germline-derived CDR1 and CDR2 are DFQATT and SNEGSKA (reference sequence). The CDR3 contains 14 residues.

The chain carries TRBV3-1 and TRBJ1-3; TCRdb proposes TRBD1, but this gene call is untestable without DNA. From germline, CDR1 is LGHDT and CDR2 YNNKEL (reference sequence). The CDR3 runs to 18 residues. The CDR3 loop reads CASSVPPGQSGSGNTIYF.

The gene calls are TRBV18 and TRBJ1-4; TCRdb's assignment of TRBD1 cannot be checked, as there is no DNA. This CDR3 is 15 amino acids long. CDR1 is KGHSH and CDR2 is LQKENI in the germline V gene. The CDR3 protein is CASSPPPGNNEKLFF.

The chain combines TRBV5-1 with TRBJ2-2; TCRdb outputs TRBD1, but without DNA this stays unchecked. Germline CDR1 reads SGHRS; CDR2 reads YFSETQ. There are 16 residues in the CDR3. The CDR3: CASSLTQGSNTGELFF.

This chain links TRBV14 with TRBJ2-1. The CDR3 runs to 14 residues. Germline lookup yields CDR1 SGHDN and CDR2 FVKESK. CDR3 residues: CASSPGALYNEQFF.

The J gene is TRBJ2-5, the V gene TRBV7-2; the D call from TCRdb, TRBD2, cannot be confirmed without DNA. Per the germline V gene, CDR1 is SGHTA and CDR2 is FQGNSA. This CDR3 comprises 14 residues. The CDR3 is CASSRLAAGETQYF.

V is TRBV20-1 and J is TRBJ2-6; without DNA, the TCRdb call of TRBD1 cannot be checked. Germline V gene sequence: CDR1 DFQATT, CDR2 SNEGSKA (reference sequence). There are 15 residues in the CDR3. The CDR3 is CSAPPTNAGANVLTF.

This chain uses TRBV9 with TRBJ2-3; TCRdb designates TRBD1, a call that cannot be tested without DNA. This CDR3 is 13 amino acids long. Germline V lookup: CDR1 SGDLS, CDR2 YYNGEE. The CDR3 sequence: CASRAPFADTQYF.

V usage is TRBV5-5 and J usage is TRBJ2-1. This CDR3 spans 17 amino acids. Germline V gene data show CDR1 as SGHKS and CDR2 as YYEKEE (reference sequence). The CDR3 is CASSGLISGLLISEQFF. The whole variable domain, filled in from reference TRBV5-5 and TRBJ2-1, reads DAGVTQSPTHLIKTRGQQVTLRCSPISGHKSVSWYQQVLGQGPQFIFQYYEKEERGRGNFPDRFSARQFPNYSSELNVNALLLGDSALYLCASSGLISGLLISEQFFGPGTRLTVL.

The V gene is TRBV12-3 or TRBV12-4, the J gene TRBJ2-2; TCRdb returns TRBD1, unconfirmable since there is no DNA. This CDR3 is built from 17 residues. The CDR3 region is CASSPSLGGYGTGELFF.

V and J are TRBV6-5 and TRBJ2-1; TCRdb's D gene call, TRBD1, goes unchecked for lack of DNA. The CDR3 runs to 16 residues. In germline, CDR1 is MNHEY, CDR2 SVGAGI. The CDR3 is CASSYAPGQGYNEQFF.

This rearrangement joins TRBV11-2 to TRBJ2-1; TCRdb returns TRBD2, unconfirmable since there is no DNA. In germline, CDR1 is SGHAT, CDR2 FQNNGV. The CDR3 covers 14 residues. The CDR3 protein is CASNSLAGFNEQFF.

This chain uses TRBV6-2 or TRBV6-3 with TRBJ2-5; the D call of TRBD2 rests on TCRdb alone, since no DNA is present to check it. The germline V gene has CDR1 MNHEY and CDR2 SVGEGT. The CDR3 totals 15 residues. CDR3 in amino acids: CASSYPGLSRETQYF.

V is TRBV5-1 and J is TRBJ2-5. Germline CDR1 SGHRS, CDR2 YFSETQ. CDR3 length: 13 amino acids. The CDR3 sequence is CASSGTRKETQYF.

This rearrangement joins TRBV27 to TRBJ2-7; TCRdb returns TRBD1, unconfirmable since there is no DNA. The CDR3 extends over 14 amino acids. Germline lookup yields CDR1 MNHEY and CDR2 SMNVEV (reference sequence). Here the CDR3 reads CASSYSGPYYEQYF.

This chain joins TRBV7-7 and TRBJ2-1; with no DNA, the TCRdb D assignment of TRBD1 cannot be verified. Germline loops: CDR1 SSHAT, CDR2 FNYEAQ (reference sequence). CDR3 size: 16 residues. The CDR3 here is CASSPRGGLGRHEQFF.

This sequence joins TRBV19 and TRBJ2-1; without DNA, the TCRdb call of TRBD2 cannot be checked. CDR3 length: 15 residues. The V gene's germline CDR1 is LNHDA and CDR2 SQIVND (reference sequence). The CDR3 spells CASRSRLAGVEEQFF. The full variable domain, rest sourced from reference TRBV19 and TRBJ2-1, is DGGITQSPKYLFRKEGQNVTLSCEQNLNHDAMYWYRQDPGQGLRLIYYSQIVNDFQKGDIAEGYSVSREKKESFPLTVTSAQKNPTAFYLCASRSRLAGVEEQFFGPGTRLTVL.

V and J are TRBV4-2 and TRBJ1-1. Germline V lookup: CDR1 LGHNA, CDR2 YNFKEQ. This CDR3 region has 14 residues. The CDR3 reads CASSQASGRDEAFF.

The CDR3: CASSVLAYYEQYF. V and J are TRBV12-3 or TRBV12-4 and TRBJ2-7; the D call from TCRdb, TRBD2, cannot be confirmed without DNA. CDR3 length: 13 residues.

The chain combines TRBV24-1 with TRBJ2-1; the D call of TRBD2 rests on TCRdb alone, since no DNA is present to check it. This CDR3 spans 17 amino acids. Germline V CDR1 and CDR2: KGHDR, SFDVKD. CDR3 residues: CATSDVPGLGVRNEQFF.

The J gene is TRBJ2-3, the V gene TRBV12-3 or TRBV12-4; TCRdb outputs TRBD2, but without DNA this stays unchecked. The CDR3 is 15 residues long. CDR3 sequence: CASGAGDRGQDTQYF.

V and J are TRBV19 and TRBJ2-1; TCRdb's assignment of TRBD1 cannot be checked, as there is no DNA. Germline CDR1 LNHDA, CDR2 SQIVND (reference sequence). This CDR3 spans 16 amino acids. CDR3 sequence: CASSAPPQGARNEQFF.